These T cell receptor beta chains were read from a single sample in a study of blood T cell repertoires in COVID-19. Some clones are missing from TCRdb's copy, which holds only in-frame ones; the method was immunoSEQ multiplex PCR. The sample lists some 120,000 clones, about 86% occurring once. Specimen: peripheral blood. The receptor source for this set is a woman between 50 and 59 years old with acute or convalescent COVID-19. Each CDR3 is given with its conserved first and last residue. Each record gives: clone size, V gene, D gene, J gene, CDR3 DNA, CDR3 protein. The D gene is left open where the match is weak. Expanded clones get a size class; other rows say once, few or many, or leave the size out.

NA	TRBV5-1	NA	TRBJ2-7	TGCGCCAGCAGCTTGATAGCACAGGACTCCTACGAGCAGTACTTC	CASSLIAQDSYEQYF
once	TRBV2	TRBD1	TRBJ1-6	TGTGCCAGCAGTGTATTGGAGTCACAGGGGAATTCACCCCTCCACTTT	CASSVLESQGNSPLHF
few	TRBV19	NA	TRBJ1-5	TGTGCCAGTAGTATTTCGAGGTTTCAGCCCCAGCATTTT	CASSISRFQPQHF
NA	TRBV4-1	NA	TRBJ2-7	TGCGCCAGCAGCCAAGACGTCTCAGGGATTACCTACGAGCAGTACTTC	CASSQDVSGITYEQYF
NA	TRBV7-3	TRBD1	TRBJ2-6	TGTGCCAGCAGTGGATCTACCGGGACAGGGGAAAGTGGGGCCAACGTCCTGACTTTC	CASSGSTGTGESGANVLTF
NA	TRBV5-4	TRBD1	TRBJ2-1	TGTGCCAGCAGCTTTGGACAGGGGAGGAACAATGAGCAGTTCTTC	CASSFGQGRNNEQFF
NA	TRBV18	TRBD1	TRBJ1-5	TGTGCCAGCTCACCCCAGGGACAGAGCAATCAGCCCCAGCATTTT	CASSPQGQSNQPQHF
NA	TRBV11-2	TRBD1	TRBJ1-2	TGTGCCAGCAGCGCCCAGGGACAGTGGGCTAACTATGGCTACACCTTC	CASSAQGQWANYGYTF
NA	TRBV7-8	NA	TRBJ1-2	TGTGCCAGCAGCTTAGCCGGAGGGGCTGGCTATGGCTACACCTTC	CASSLAGGAGYGYTF
few	TRBV19	TRBD1	TRBJ2-2	TGTGCCAGTAGTATCGCGACAGGGAGAAGGAACACCGGGGAGCTGTTTTTT	CASSIATGRRNTGELFF
NA	TRBV30	TRBD2	TRBJ2-3	TGTGCCTGGAGTGTAAAAGGACTAGCGGGGGGAACAGATACGCAGTATTTT	CAWSVKGLAGGTDTQYF
NA	TRBV19	TRBD1	TRBJ1-5	TGTGCCAGTAGTATGAGAGGGGGAGACAGGGGAATATATAGCAATCAGCCCCAGCATTTT	CASSMRGGDRGIYSNQPQHF
NA	TRBV10-1	NA	TRBJ2-7	TGCGCCAGCAGTGAATCGGCGGTCGGCGAGCAGTACTTC	CASSESAVGEQYF
NA	TRBV7-7	TRBD1	TRBJ2-2	TGTGCCAGCAGACGTCAGGGGGACGGGGAGCTGTTTTTT	CASRRQGDGELFF
NA	TRBV18	TRBD1	TRBJ2-7	TGTGCCAGCTCACCACAGTGGGACAGAGCACGCGAGCAGTACTTC	CASSPQWDRAREQYF
NA	TRBV27	TRBD1	TRBJ2-7	TGTGCCAGCAGTCTCCACAGGGGCCCACACCACTACGAGCAGTACTTC	CASSLHRGPHHYEQYF
NA	TRBV28	TRBD1	TRBJ2-1	TGTGCCAGCAGTTCCTTATTAGGGACAGGGGGAAGACACAATGAGCAGTTCTTC	CASSSLLGTGGRHNEQFF
NA	TRBV5-1	NA	TRBJ1-3	TGCGCCAGCAGCTTGTGGACGGAGGGAGGAAACACCATATATTTT	CASSLWTEGGNTIYF
NA	TRBV5-4	TRBD2	TRBJ2-7	TGTGCCAGCAGCCAGAGCGGGGGAAGGGGCGAGCAGTACTTC	CASSQSGGRGEQYF
NA	TRBV4-1	TRBD2	TRBJ2-3	TGCGCCAGCAGATCAATCGGGACTAGCGGGGATACGCAGTATTTT	CASRSIGTSGDTQYF
NA	TRBV6-5	NA	TRBJ2-6	TGTGCCAGCAGAACACAGCTCTCTGGGGCCAACGTCCTGACTTTC	CASRTQLSGANVLTF
once	TRBV25-1	TRBD1	TRBJ1-1	TGTGCCAGCAGTGAGGGACAGAGGAACACTGAAGCTTTCTTT	CASSEGQRNTEAFF
NA	TRBV7-9	TRBD2	TRBJ2-2	TGTGCCAGCAGCGTCGGGAGGGCCACCGGGGAGCTGTTTTTT	CASSVGRATGELFF
NA	TRBV6-1	NA	TRBJ1-5	TGTGCCAGCAGTGAAGGGGCAGGGCTACAGCCCCAGCATTTT	CASSEGAGLQPQHF
NA	TRBV10-2	TRBD1	TRBJ2-3	TGCGCCAGCAGTTGGGAGGGACAGGGATCGGATACGCAGTATTTT	CASSWEGQGSDTQYF
NA	TRBV4-1	NA	TRBJ1-2	TGCGCCAGCAGCCAAGGTGACAGCCTCTATGGCTACACCTTC	CASSQGDSLYGYTF
NA	TRBV4-1	TRBD1	TRBJ1-1	TGCGCCAGCAGTGGGACAGTACATTCGACTGAAGCTTTCTTT	CASSGTVHSTEAFF
few	TRBV6-2/TRBV6-3	NA	TRBJ2-7	TGTGCCAGCAGTTATTTGCAGCGCTACGAGCAGTACTTC	CASSYLQRYEQYF
once	TRBV10-3	NA	TRBJ1-2	TGTGCCACAACGGGGGGAGAAGGCTACACCTTC	CATTGGEGYTF
NA	TRBV19	NA	TRBJ2-3	TGTGCCAGTAGTAGTCCGGGGGGCTCTAGCACAGATACGCAGTATTTT	CASSSPGGSSTDTQYF
NA	TRBV5-6	NA	TRBJ1-6	TGTGCCAGCAGCGACACCCGGGCGGGGGGCTATTCACCCCTCCACTTT	CASSDTRAGGYSPLHF
NA	TRBV7-9	TRBD1	TRBJ1-4	TGTGCCAGCAGCTTGACAGGGGTTGAAAAACTGTTTTTT	CASSLTGVEKLFF
NA	TRBV5-1	TRBD1	TRBJ1-2	TGCGCCAGCAGCTCACCGGGACAGAATTCAAACTATGGCTACACCTTC	CASSSPGQNSNYGYTF
NA	TRBV6-6	TRBD1	TRBJ2-1	TGTGCCAGCAAAAGGACGGGACAGGGTGCAAATGAGCAGTTCTTC	CASKRTGQGANEQFF
NA	TRBV4-2	TRBD1	TRBJ2-2	TGTGCCAGCAGCCAACAGGGGGCTGCGAACACCGGGGAGCTGTTTTTT	CASSQQGAANTGELFF
NA	TRBV14	NA	TRBJ1-2	TGTGCCAGCAGCTTACGACAGTCGCACTATGGCTACACCTTC	CASSLRQSHYGYTF
NA	TRBV30	NA	TRBJ1-1	TGTGCCTGGAGTGTAACCGGGGGGGACACTGAAGCTTTCTTT	CAWSVTGGDTEAFF
NA	TRBV24-1	NA	TRBJ1-1	TGTGCCACCAGACCCTGGCACCAGAACACTGAAGCTTTCTTT	CATRPWHQNTEAFF
NA	TRBV6-5	NA	TRBJ1-1	TGTGCCAGCAGTTACGGGTGGGGGCAGGGATACACTGAAGCTTTCTTT	CASSYGWGQGYTEAFF
NA	TRBV29-1	TRBD1	TRBJ1-5	TGCAGCGTAGGACAGGGCGGAGGGCCCCAGCATTTT	CSVGQGGGPQHF
NA	TRBV23-1	NA	TRBJ2-1	TGCGCCAGCAGTCAAGGTCGGTACCCCTACAATGAGCAGTTCTTC	CASSQGRYPYNEQFF
NA	TRBV5-1	TRBD1	TRBJ2-3	TGCGCCAGCAGCTTAACAGGGGGAGATACGCAGTATTTT	CASSLTGGDTQYF
NA	TRBV2	NA	TRBJ2-7	TGTGCCAGCAGTGAAGGCAGACTTTCTTCCTACGAGCAGTACTTC	CASSEGRLSSYEQYF
NA	TRBV11-2	TRBD1	TRBJ2-1	TGTGCCAGCAGCTCACAGGGGTCTGAGCAGTTCTTC	CASSSQGSEQFF
many	TRBV7-9	TRBD1	TRBJ1-2	TGTGCCAGCAGCTTAGCCAGGGGGCCTTCAACTAACTATGGCTACACCTTC	CASSLARGPSTNYGYTF
NA	TRBV30	NA	TRBJ1-1	TGTGCCTGGAGTGCCAAAATGAACACTGAAGCTTTCTTT	CAWSAKMNTEAFF
NA	TRBV14	NA	TRBJ1-1	TGTGCCAGCAGCCAAGGGGCTGGCACTGAAGCTTTCTTT	CASSQGAGTEAFF
NA	TRBV28	NA	TRBJ1-2	TGTGCCAGCAGACCCCCGACAGGTCGGGGCTACACCTTC	CASRPPTGRGYTF
few	TRBV14	NA	TRBJ1-1	TGTGCCAGCAGCCAAGTGGCAGGGATCACTGAAGCTTTCTTT	CASSQVAGITEAFF
once	TRBV6-7	TRBD1	TRBJ2-5	TGTGCCAGCACCCCAGGACAGGGTGGGGAGACCCAGTACTTC	CASTPGQGGETQYF
NA	TRBV27	TRBD1	TRBJ1-2	TGTGCCAGCAGTCCTGCCGGGACAGTAAACTATGGCTACACCTTC	CASSPAGTVNYGYTF